This T cell receptor beta chain stems from a study of PD-L1 blockade in urothelial cancer (dated 2017 in TCRdb). Notes on the research overall: All patients started therapy around 2014 and received atezolizumab 1,200 mg intravenously every 3 weeks. Durable clinical benefit meant progression-free survival longer than 6 months, and TCR features were also tested against progression-free and overall survival. Blood samples were analyzed at 3 weeks after treatment start (second dose) and at 6 weeks after treatment start. In the same patients who had TCR sequencing, pretreatment tumors also underwent whole exome sequencing and RNA sequencing. Under ten patients reached durable clinical benefit, while 20 to 25 patients did not. Pretreatment tumor samples, along with matched peripheral blood collected serially before and after atezolizumab treatment, underwent TCR sequencing. Blood samples gave a median of about 150,000 T cells and tens of thousands of unique TCRs, with a median clonality of around 0.08. About nine tenths of the roughly 29 patients were males with bladder-origin urothelial cancer, and 18 of 29 reported a prior smoking history. Twenty-nine patients had pretreatment blood TCR-seq, roughly 25 had at least one posttreatment blood collection, and roughly 25 had tumor TCR-seq. The study, an exploratory multi-omic analysis, examined somatic, immune and clinical correlates of response to PD-L1 blockade with atezolizumab in urothelial cancer. An ECOG performance status of 0 or 1 was recorded for the patients, and 0 to 3 prior chemotherapy regimens had been received by the patients.

The sample's time point, from its label and the paper: pretreatment peripheral blood. A cohort of more than 25 patients with locally advanced or metastatic urothelial carcinoma, treated at Memorial Sloan Kettering on a trial protocol, was included. Peripheral blood mononuclear cells were collected from each patient pretreatment and during treatment, giving between 1 and 8 total time points per patient. The Qiagen DNeasy Blood extraction kit was used to purify genomic DNA from total PBMCs and tumor samples. PBMCs were collected pretreatment and during treatment and were isolated and stored as previously described. Concerning this clone itself: Which antigen it targets is not known. It has no much larger one-base neighbor in the sample; base qualities were not kept.

Each PCR received spiked-in synthetic TCR analog templates so that absolute template abundance could be estimated from read counts. The immunoSEQ assay used bias-controlled V and J gene primers to amplify TCRbeta CDR3 regions from genomic DNA. Rearranged TCRbeta segments were sequenced at approximately 20X coverage. Per the authors' processing: Clustering was used to correct sequencing errors, and CDR3s were annotated against IMGT to assign V, D and J genes. Out-of-frame and stop-codon sequences were excluded, and only productive TCRbeta rearrangements were used in downstream analyses. To compute clonality, Shannon entropy was normalized by the log of the number of unique productive sequences and then subtracted from one. Fisher's exact test with Benjamini-Hochberg correction, using a cutoff of adjusted p below 0.01, was how clones that differed between time points or between blood and tumor were identified. TCRdb retrieved this table from immuneACCESS and kept in-frame rearrangements only. Not all clones are present; in checked studies, unresolved V genes account for under half, and no reason is known for the remainder. That table supplies the V and J calls and clone size; D and trimming were determined from the DNA. In this sample the table shows about 63,000 clones, roughly 79% of which occur a single time. Of the sample, around 5.7% is held by the ten largest clones.

The CDR1 and CDR2 encoded by the germline V gene are SGHDT and YYEEEE. The junction shows trimming of 5 bases on V and 3 bases on J, and the gene matches do not reach 8 bases of it. The CDR3 measures 16 amino acids from cysteine to phenylalanine. Kept here is only the CDR3 DNA, which spans 48 bases and is read in frame from base 1. Points the paper makes about the study in general: Because of the small sample size (n of about 30) and the many exploratory analyses performed, the results are intended to be regarded as hypothesis-generating. At 3 weeks after the start of treatment, tumor-associated TCR clones in peripheral blood had expanded more in patients with durable benefit (n ≈ 24, p = 0.022). A pretreatment peripheral blood TCR clonality below the median was linked to improved progression-free and overall survival.

The sample in question was PBMCs, obtained around atezolizumab (anti-PD-L1) treatment. This sequence originates from a man between 65 and 85 years old with urothelial cancer. The sequence links TRBV5-6 to TRBJ2-5, with 12 bases matching TRBD2. The DNA reads TGTGCCAGCAGTAAGCCGGGACTAGCGGGTAAAGAGACCCAGTACTTC. The resulting protein is CASSKPGLAGKETQYF.